The rows below give T cell receptor beta chains drawn from one sample of a study of cytotoxic CD8 clonotypes in ibrutinib-treated CLL. Clones were read by immunoSEQ multiplex PCR, and TCRdb kept only the in-frame ones, dropping some. The data show about 30,000 clones, with approximately 60% seen just once and around 15% held by the top ten. The sample in question was PBMCs, obtained before ibrutinib treatment. All receptors derive from a human donor with chronic lymphocytic leukemia. Each CDR3 is given without its conserved first and last residue. Fields, in order: J gene, clone size, V gene, CDR3 protein. For some rows the clone size is stated as once, few or many, or as a class when expanded; others skip it.

J: TRBJ1-2
size: few
V: TRBV27
CDR3: ASSLKGQAPGYGYT

J: TRBJ1-2
size: few
V: TRBV14
CDR3: ASSPQGTNYGYT

J: TRBJ1-2
size: NA
V: TRBV19
CDR3: ASTGWDLHGYT

J: TRBJ2-1
size: NA
V: TRBV4-1
CDR3: ASSLPGGSYNEQF

J: TRBJ2-5
size: NA
V: TRBV13
CDR3: ASSQTSGGAKETQY

J: TRBJ2-5
size: NA
V: TRBV2
CDR3: ASRAGLAGETQY

J: TRBJ1-2
size: few
V: TRBV5-4
CDR3: ASSLTVNYGYT

J: TRBJ2-6
size: NA
V: TRBV9
CDR3: ASSLTGTGRSGANVLT

J: TRBJ2-4
size: NA
V: TRBV15
CDR3: ATSRDLGIQAKNIQY

J: TRBJ2-5
size: NA
V: TRBV6-1
CDR3: ASSEMLGQGAGETQY

J: TRBJ2-2
size: NA
V: TRBV5-1
CDR3: ASSLRADLNTGELF

J: TRBJ1-6
size: NA
V: TRBV19
CDR3: ASSQRQGALDNSPLH

J: TRBJ2-3
size: few
V: TRBV2
CDR3: ARNYEGTGADTQY

J: TRBJ1-2
size: NA
V: TRBV4-1
CDR3: ASSQDPAGGYGYT

J: TRBJ2-2
size: once
V: TRBV2
CDR3: ASSDSGTSRTGELF

J: TRBJ1-3
size: NA
V: TRBV18
CDR3: ASADRSSGNTIY

J: TRBJ1-3
size: NA
V: TRBV12-5
CDR3: ASSNSGNTIY

J: TRBJ1-2
size: few
V: TRBV30
CDR3: AWSDRVIYGYT

J: TRBJ2-5
size: NA
V: TRBV5-1
CDR3: ASKGAQETQY

J: TRBJ2-7
size: few
V: TRBV7-9
CDR3: ASSWGGGNPYEQY

J: TRBJ2-1
size: NA
V: TRBV6-1
CDR3: ASSEVSGSYNEQF

J: TRBJ1-2
size: few
V: TRBV5-1
CDR3: ASSFGQPEGYGYT

J: TRBJ1-3
size: few
V: TRBV19
CDR3: ASSMGSSGNTIY

J: TRBJ2-7
size: NA
V: TRBV5-1
CDR3: ASSWSSAGVFYEQY

J: TRBJ2-7
size: NA
V: TRBV6-5
CDR3: ASSYSYNRAYEQY

J: TRBJ1-2
size: NA
V: TRBV19
CDR3: ASMGQGVPRGYT

J: TRBJ2-5
size: NA
V: TRBV5-1
CDR3: ASSQLRGGRAETQY

J: TRBJ1-1
size: NA
V: TRBV6-5
CDR3: ASSRTAGEGFEAF

J: TRBJ2-3
size: once
V: TRBV30
CDR3: AWRPPLGGYNTDTQY

J: TRBJ2-7
size: NA
V: TRBV5-1
CDR3: ASSSSQGIDEQY

J: TRBJ1-1
size: NA
V: TRBV5-1
CDR3: ASSLMQGLTEAF

J: TRBJ2-3
size: once
V: TRBV5-1
CDR3: ASSSGFSGGTDTQY

J: TRBJ1-2
size: NA
V: TRBV12-5
CDR3: ASGSSVGPRT

J: TRBJ1-1
size: NA
V: TRBV27
CDR3: ASSLKPPAAF

J: TRBJ2-1
size: NA
V: TRBV18
CDR3: ASSPSEGQSYNEQF

J: TRBJ2-1
size: NA
V: TRBV25-1
CDR3: ASSDRGLRQPTYNEQF

J: TRBJ2-1
size: NA
V: TRBV11-2
CDR3: ASSLDGLAGGKV

J: TRBJ2-1
size: NA
V: TRBV11-2
CDR3: ASSSRLVNNEQF

J: TRBJ2-1
size: NA
V: TRBV5-1
CDR3: ASSLPLTGAHNEQF

J: TRBJ1-1
size: NA
V: TRBV27
CDR3: ASSLKTGTFEAF

J: TRBJ1-2
size: NA
V: TRBV18
CDR3: ASSLSPGTEIGYT

J: TRBJ2-2
size: NA
V: TRBV28
CDR3: ASSHLRAAGDTGELF

J: TRBJ2-1
size: NA
V: TRBV21-1
CDR3: ASIHPPPHNEQF

J: TRBJ2-1
size: NA
V: TRBV19
CDR3: ASSSNSYNEQF

J: TRBJ1-1
size: few
V: TRBV5-5
CDR3: ASSLAFLAGTEAF

J: TRBJ2-7
size: NA
V: TRBV28
CDR3: ASTEDSTYEQY

J: TRBJ1-5
size: few
V: TRBV5-1
CDR3: ASSFGTGDQPQH

J: TRBJ2-2
size: NA
V: TRBV11-1
CDR3: ASTSPLTGYTGELF

J: TRBJ2-2
size: few
V: TRBV4-1
CDR3: ASSQVLAPNTGELF

J: TRBJ1-2
size: NA
V: TRBV28
CDR3: ASRQTGVPVYGYT

J: TRBJ1-2
size: NA
V: TRBV5-1
CDR3: ASSLAQGDQDGYT

J: TRBJ2-7
size: few
V: TRBV4-1
CDR3: ASSDLGQGRGNEQY

J: TRBJ2-7
size: NA
V: TRBV11-2
CDR3: ASSLGTRSYEQY